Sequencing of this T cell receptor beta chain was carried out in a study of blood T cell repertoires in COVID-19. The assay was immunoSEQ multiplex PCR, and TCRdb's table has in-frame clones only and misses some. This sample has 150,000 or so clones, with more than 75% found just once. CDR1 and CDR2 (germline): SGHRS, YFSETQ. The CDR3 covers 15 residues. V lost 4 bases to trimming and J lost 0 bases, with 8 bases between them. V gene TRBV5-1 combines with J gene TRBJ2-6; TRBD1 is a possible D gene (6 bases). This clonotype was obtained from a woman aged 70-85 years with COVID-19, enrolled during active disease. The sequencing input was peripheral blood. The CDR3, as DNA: TGCGCCAGCAGCAGGGACATCTCTGGGGCCAACGTCCTGACTTTC. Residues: CASSRDISGANVLTF.